Included here is one T cell receptor (beta chain) sequence, with context. Germline assignment: CDR1 SEHNR and CDR2 FQNEAQ (reference sequence). The CDR3 runs to 15 residues. J was trimmed by 3 bases and V by 5 bases; bases with no gene match: 9. Data came from immunoSEQ multiplex PCR; TCRdb stores just in-frame clones and leaves some out. The sample records tens of thousands of clones, around 90% being singletons. This entry is derived from a study of T cell changes during pregnancy in multiple sclerosis. This sequence joins TRBV7-9 and TRBJ2-7, with 8 positions matching TRBD1. The input for sequencing was CD4+ T cells from peripheral blood mononuclear cells, taken in the third trimester of pregnancy. The sequence came from a female donor in good health, enrolled as a control in a pregnancy study. This chain's CDR3 is CASSASGTGIYEQYF. The CDR3, as DNA: TGTGCCAGCAGCGCTTCCGGGACAGGCATCTACGAGCAGTACTTC.